This TCR beta chain was captured by sequencing in a study of glioma-infiltrating T cells after dendritic cell vaccination. TCRdb's copy holds only in-frame clones and misses some; the assay was immunoSEQ multiplex PCR. The data contain tens of thousands of clones, about four fifths of them seen just once; the ten biggest clones take up about 15%. V gave up 0 bases and J gave up 4 bases; unmatched junction bases: 0. Germline assignment: CDR1 MRHNA and CDR2 SNTAGT. This CDR3 has 15 residues. This clone was seen a handful of times. Its target is unknown. Overall study results and limits: No direct clonality-survival link was found; a diverse polyclonal response may matter.

Time point here: after dendritic cell vaccination, including at tumor progression/relapse. The source material was blood, sampled after dendritic cell vaccination. The sequence derives from a human donor with glioblastoma. The chain couples TRBV6-4 to TRBJ2-3, with 11 bases matching TRBD2. For the CDR3, the DNA is TGTGCCAGCAGTGACTCTAGCGGGGGGGCAGATACGCAGTATTTT. Translating it yields CASSDSSGGADTQYF.